Each of the 9 T cell receptor beta chains below was sequenced from the same sample in a study of blood T cell repertoires in COVID-19. The protocol was immunoSEQ multiplex PCR, while the TCRdb copy is restricted to in-frame clones and leaves out a portion. The sample holds about 240,000 clones, 85% to 90% seen once. Sequencing was carried out using peripheral blood. These receptors all stem from a man in his sixties with acute or convalescent COVID-19.

The V and J genes are TRBV30 and TRBJ2-7, with D perhaps matching TRBD2 (5 bases). This CDR3 region has 16 residues. The germline gives CDR1 GTSNPN, CDR2 SVGIG (reference sequence). Between the trimmed V and J ends, which lost 2 bases and 6 bases, there was a span of 23 bases. The CDR3 is CAWSSGILPAFSEQYF. The DNA for the CDR3 is TGTGCCTGGAGTTCCGGGATTCTACCGGCCTTTTCCGAGCAGTACTTC.

This chain uses TRBV7-2 with TRBJ1-5; 9 bases match TRBD1. The length of the CDR3 is 14 residues. Germline values: CDR1 SGHTA, CDR2 FQGNSA. Losses at the gene ends were 4 bases for V and 7 bases for J; bases not matched to a gene: 5. CDR3 protein: CASSSGQGSQPQHF. CDR3 nucleotide sequence: TGTGCCAGCAGCTCGGGACAGGGATCCCAGCCCCAGCATTTT.

CDR3 loop: CASRGLAGELFF. The DNA of the CDR3 is TGTGCCAGCCGAGGGCTAGCCGGGGAGCTGTTTTTT. The gene calls are TRBV19 and TRBJ2-2; D is perhaps TRBD2 (5 bases). CDR1 is LNHDA, CDR2 SQIVND, per germline (reference sequence). Trimming took off 9 bases at V and 6 bases at J, with 11 bases between the two ends. This CDR3 has 12 amino acids.

This clone has only a few counts. The chain employs TRBV30 and TRBJ2-7; no firm D call. V gave up 3 bases and J gave up 7 bases, with 13 bases separating them. CDR1 is GTSNPN and CDR2 is SVGIG in the germline V gene (reference sequence). This CDR3 is built from 12 residues. The CDR3 region is CAWSLNRFEQYF. DNA of the CDR3: TGTGCCTGGAGCCTTAATAGATTTGAGCAGTACTTC.

CDR3 coding DNA: TGTGCCAGCAGCGGGACTAGCGGGAGGTCCGGGGAGCTGTTTTTT. Its protein is CASSGTSGRSGELFF. The chain is built from TRBV6-4 and TRBJ2-2, with TRBD2 matching over 15 bases. This CDR3 is 15 amino acids long. The germline CDR1 and CDR2 sequences are MRHNA and SNTAGT. Trimming removed 6 bases from V and 6 bases from J; junction bases left unmatched: 2.

This chain links TRBV7-8 with TRBJ2-7; D is unresolved. V dropped 1 base and J dropped 6 bases, with 7 bases sitting between them. This CDR3 comprises 12 residues. CDR1 and CDR2 (germline): SGHVS, FQNEAQ. CDR3 sequence (DNA): TGTGCCAGCAGCTTAGGAGCGCCCGAGCAGTACTTC. Encoded protein: CASSLGAPEQYF.

The V and J genes are TRBV7-3 and TRBJ2-1; 10 positions match TRBD2. CDR3 length: 16 amino acids. CDR1 SGHTA and CDR2 FQGTGA come from the germline V gene. V lost 4 bases, J lost 3 bases, and 6 bases stayed unmatched. The CDR3: CASSSPAGGVYNEQFF. In nucleotides, the CDR3 is TGTGCCAGCAGCTCCCCAGCGGGAGGGGTCTACAATGAGCAGTTCTTC.

The rearrangement joins TRBV3-1 (or the pseudogene TRBV3-2) to TRBJ1-3; perhaps TRBD1 as D (5 bases). The CDR3 sequence is 14 residues long. Germline values: CDR1 LGHDT, CDR2 YNNKEL (reference sequence). The V and J ends lost 2 bases and 11 bases respectively, with 16 bases between them. The CDR3: CASSQPQRLGAIYF. The CDR3 DNA is TGTGCCAGCAGCCAACCCCAAAGATTAGGGGCCATATATTTT.

This clone appeared a single time. The chain links TRBV28 to TRBJ2-5, with a weak D call TRBD1 (6 bases). The CDR3 runs to 14 residues. Between the trimmed V and J ends, which lost 4 bases and 0 bases, there was a span of 9 bases. Germline V lookup: CDR1 MDHEN, CDR2 SYDVKM. DNA of the CDR3: TGTGCCAGCAGTTCGTGGGACAACCAAGAGACCCAGTACTTC. This sequence encodes CASSSWDNQETQYF.